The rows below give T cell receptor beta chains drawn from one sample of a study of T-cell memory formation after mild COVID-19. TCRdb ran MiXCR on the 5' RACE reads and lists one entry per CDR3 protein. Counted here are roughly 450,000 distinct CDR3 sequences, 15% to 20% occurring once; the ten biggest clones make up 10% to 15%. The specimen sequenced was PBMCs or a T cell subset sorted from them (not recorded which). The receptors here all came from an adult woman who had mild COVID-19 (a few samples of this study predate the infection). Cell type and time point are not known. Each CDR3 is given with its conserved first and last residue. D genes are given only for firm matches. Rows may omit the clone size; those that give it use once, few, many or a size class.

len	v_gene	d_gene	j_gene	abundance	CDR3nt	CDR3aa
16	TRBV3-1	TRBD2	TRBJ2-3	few	TGTGCCAGCAGCCCCCGGACTAGCGGGTACACAGATACGCAGTATTTT	CASSPRTSGYTDTQYF
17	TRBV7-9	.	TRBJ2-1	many	TGTGCCAGCAGCGTCCCGGAGGTAGCGGCTGCCTACAATGAGCAGTTCTTC	CASSVPEVAAAYNEQFF
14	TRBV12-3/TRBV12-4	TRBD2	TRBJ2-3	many	TGTGCCAGCAGTTTGCGCGGGAGTACAGATACGCAGTATTTT	CASSLRGSTDTQYF
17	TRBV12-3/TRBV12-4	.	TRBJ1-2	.	TGTGCCAGCAGTTTAGGCTCACGTTTGGGCGGTAACTATGGCTACACCTTC	CASSLGSRLGGNYGYTF
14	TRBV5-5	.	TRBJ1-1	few	TGTGCCAGCAGCCTAGGGGTCGTGAACACTGAAGCTTTCTTT	CASSLGVVNTEAFF
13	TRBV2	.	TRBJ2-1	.	TGTGCCAGCAAAAGGACAGCCTACAATGAGCAGTTCTTC	CASKRTAYNEQFF
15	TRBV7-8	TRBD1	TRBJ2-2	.	TGTGCCAGCAGCCCCTATAGGGACAGGGAAGCGGAGCTGTTTTTT	CASSPYRDREAELFF
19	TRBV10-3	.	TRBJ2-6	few	TGTGCCATCAGTGAGGTCGAGGGGGTCAGCGCCTCTGGGGCCAACGTCCTGACTTTC	CAISEVEGVSASGANVLTF
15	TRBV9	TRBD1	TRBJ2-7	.	TGTGCCAGCAGCGCCCGGGACAGGGACTACTACGAGCAGTACTTC	CASSARDRDYYEQYF
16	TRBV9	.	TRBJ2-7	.	TGTGCCAGCAGCGCCGGGCGGGACAGCCCGTCCTACGAGCAGTACTTC	CASSAGRDSPSYEQYF
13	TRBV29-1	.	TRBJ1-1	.	TGCAGCGTTAAGGGTTTTTTGAACACTGAAGCTTTCTTT	CSVKGFLNTEAFF
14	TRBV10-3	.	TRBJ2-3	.	TGTGCCATCAGTGGAGGCAGGGGCTCTGGCACGCAGTATTTT	CAISGGRGSGTQYF
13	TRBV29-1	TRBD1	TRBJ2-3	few	TGCAGCGCAACGTGGGGACAGATTGGGGGGCAGTATTTT	CSATWGQIGGQYF
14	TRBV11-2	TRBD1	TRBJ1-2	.	TGTGCCAGCAGCTTCGGGACAGGGGGAGAAGGCTACACCTTC	CASSFGTGGEGYTF
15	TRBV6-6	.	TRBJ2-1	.	TGTGCCAGCAGTTACTCAGAGGAAGGGTACAATGAGCAGTTCTTC	CASSYSEEGYNEQFF
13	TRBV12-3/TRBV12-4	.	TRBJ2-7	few	TGTGCCAGCAGTTTCCAGGGAACCTACGAGCAGTACTTC	CASSFQGTYEQYF
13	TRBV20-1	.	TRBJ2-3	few	TGCAGTGCCACCAGAGGGGTTTACGATACGCAGTATTTT	CSATRGVYDTQYF
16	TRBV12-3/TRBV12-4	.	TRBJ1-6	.	TGTGCCAGCAGTTTTCTGGCCGCCGGCGGTTTTTCACCCCTCCACTTT	CASSFLAAGGFSPLHF
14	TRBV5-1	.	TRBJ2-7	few	TGCGCCAGCAGCTTGGAAGGGTCTCTCTACGAGCAGTACTTC	CASSLEGSLYEQYF
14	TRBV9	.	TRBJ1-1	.	TGTGCCAGCAGCGTAGCGGCCGAACGGACTGAAGCTTTCTTT	CASSVAAERTEAFF
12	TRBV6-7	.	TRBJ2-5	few	TGTGCCAGCAGCATAGGGGCCCAGACCCAGTACTTC	CASSIGAQTQYF
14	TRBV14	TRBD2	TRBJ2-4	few	TGTGCCAGGAGGACTAGCGGGATGGAAAACATTCAGTACTTC	CARRTSGMENIQYF
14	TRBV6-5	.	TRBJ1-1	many	TGTGCCAGCAGTTCGCCAGGATTGAACACTGAAGCTTTCTTT	CASSSPGLNTEAFF
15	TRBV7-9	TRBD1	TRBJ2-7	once	TGTGCCAGCAGCTCGATGACAGGGGCGTCCTACGAGCAGTACTTC	CASSSMTGASYEQYF
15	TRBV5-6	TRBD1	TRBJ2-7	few	TGTGCCAGCAGGGTGACAGGGGGTAGCTCCTACGAGCAGTACTTC	CASRVTGGSSYEQYF
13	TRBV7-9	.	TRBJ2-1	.	TGTGCCAGCAGCCCCATGGTCCGGGGTGAGCAGTTCTTC	CASSPMVRGEQFF
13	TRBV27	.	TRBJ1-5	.	TGTGCCAGCAGTTCTGGGACGAATCAGCCCCAGCATTTT	CASSSGTNQPQHF
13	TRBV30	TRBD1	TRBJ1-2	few	TGTGCCTGGAGCATGACAGGGTACTATGGCTACACCTTC	CAWSMTGYYGYTF
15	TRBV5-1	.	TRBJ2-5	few	TGCGCCAGCCGCCGTTGGGGGAGTTTCCGAGAGACCCAGTACTTC	CASRRWGSFRETQYF
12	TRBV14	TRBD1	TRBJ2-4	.	TGTGCCAGCAAGGACAGGGGCAACATTCAGTACTTC	CASKDRGNIQYF
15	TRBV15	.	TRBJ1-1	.	TGTGCCACCAGCAGAGAACCGGGGGGGTCCACTGAAGCTTTCTTT	CATSREPGGSTEAFF
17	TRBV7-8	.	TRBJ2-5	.	TGTGCCAGCAGCCCGGAAGGACTCTTTTCCCTTTCAGAGACCCAGTACTTC	CASSPEGLFSLSETQYF
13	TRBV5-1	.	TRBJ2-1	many	TGCGCCAGCAGCGTGACCCTTTTGGGAGAACAGTTCTTC	CASSVTLLGEQFF
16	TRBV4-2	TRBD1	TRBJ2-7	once	TGTGCCAGCAGCCAAGATGCAGGGACAGAAGGATACGAGCAGTACTTC	CASSQDAGTEGYEQYF
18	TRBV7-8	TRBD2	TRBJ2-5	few	TGTGCCAGCAGCCAGAGGAGAGTGCTAGCGGTTTCCCAAGAGACCCAGTACTTC	CASSQRRVLAVSQETQYF
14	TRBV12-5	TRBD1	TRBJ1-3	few	TGTGCTAGTGGTTTCCAACCCGGGACAGGGGGGACCAATTTT	CASGFQPGTGGTNF
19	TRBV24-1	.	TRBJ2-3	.	TGTGCCACCAGTGATCCGTTGCGGACAGTCTCAACTAGCACAGATACGCAGTATTTT	CATSDPLRTVSTSTDTQYF
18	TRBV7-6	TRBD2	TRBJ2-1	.	TGTGCCAGCAGCTCACTAGGGCTAGCGGGGGCCCAACCCAATGAGCAGTTCTTC	CASSSLGLAGAQPNEQFF